This passage covers 17 T cell receptor beta chains from one sample sequenced in a study of T cell clonality in common variable immunodeficiency. Assay used: immunoSEQ multiplex PCR; TCRdb lists only in-frame clones, some missing. The sample was found to contain about 34,000 clones, and every one recurs. The specimen was peripheral blood mononuclear cells. The receptors originated from a person aged 18 to 75 in good health.

This clone was seen many times. The missing CDR3 end, 3 residues past where the read stops, is filled in from the germline J gene. Other DNA sequences in this sample translate to the same CDR3. The rearrangement links TRBV5-1 to TRBJ2-2; 11 nucleotides match TRBD2. The junction had 4 bases not matched to a gene; V was cut back by 4 bases and J by 2 bases. The CDR3 spans 16 residues. The germline V gene has CDR1 SGHRS and CDR2 YFSETQ. CDR3 DNA (partial): TGCGCCAGCAGCCTAGGACTAGCGGGCAACACCGGGGAG. Amino acids: CASSLGLAGNTGE. The whole CDR3 sequence is CASSLGLAGNTGELFF.

This clone was seen repeatedly, ten times or more. The read comes to an end 3 residues before the CDR3 does, leaving the germline J gene to fill in the end. The chain employs TRBV20-1 and TRBJ2-5; 9 bases are a match to TRBD2. This CDR3 has 14 residues. V lost 2 bases and J lost 5; bases outside the gene matches: 6. The germline gives CDR1 DFQATT, CDR2 SNEGSKA (reference sequence). Partial CDR3 DNA: TGCAGTGCTAGATTGGCGGGGGGGCTCGAGACC. It encodes CSARLAGGLET. The CDR3 reads in full as CSARLAGGLETQYF.

This clone has ten or more counts. The read terminates 3 residues before the CDR3 end, so the remaining end is supplied by the germline J gene. The chain is built from TRBV7-2 and TRBJ1-1; 9 nucleotides line up with TRBD1. The germline CDR1 and CDR2 sequences are SGHTA and FQGNSA. The CDR3 is 13 residues long. The CDR3 sequence: CASSRQGGLKAFF. The covered CDR3 bases are TGTGCCAGCAGCCGACAGGGGGGATTAAAA.

About this clone: The read ends 3 residues early relative to the CDR3; the germline J gene fills the gap. The chain is built from TRBV5-4 and TRBJ2-1; TRBD2 might be the D (5 bases). Germline values: CDR1 SGHNT, CDR2 YYREEE (reference sequence). Between the trimmed V and J ends, which lost 0 bases and 4 bases, there was a span of 14 bases. The CDR3 contains 16 residues. Partial CDR3 DNA: TGTGCCAGCAGCTTGGACGCTAGCCCGGGATACAATGAG. Amino acids: CASSLDASPGYNE. The whole CDR3 protein reads CASSLDASPGYNEQFF.

The table lists this clone with many counts. The read is 3 residues too short to cover the CDR3 end, so that end is filled in from the germline J gene. This chain joins TRBV5-1 and TRBJ2-2, with a tentative D call TRBD2 (7 bases). Trimming left V 0 bases short and J 4 bases short, with 13 bases between. Per the germline V gene, CDR1 is SGHRS and CDR2 is YFSETQ. The CDR3 length is 16 residues. CDR3 DNA, as far as it was read: TGCGCCAGCAGCTTGGCTAGGGGGGGCAGCACCGGGGAG. Its translation: CASSLARGGSTGE. The entire CDR3 protein is CASSLARGGSTGELFF.

Ten or more counts support this clone. The read stops 3 residues short of the end of the CDR3; the missing end is completed from the germline J gene. This chain uses TRBV7-6 with TRBJ1-4; TRBD1 might be the D (6 bases). V lost 4 bases and J 2 bases, leaving 17 bases between the germline ends. Germline CDR1 is SGHVS and CDR2 is FNYEAQ. The CDR3 sequence is 17 residues long. Here the CDR3 reads CASSSGTRVETNEKLFF. CDR3 bases read: TGTGCCAGCAGCTCCGGGACACGGGTGGAGACTAATGAAAAA.

Ten or more counts support this clone. The junction and the germline gene differ at one end; a read error may be behind it. The part of the CDR3 DNA that was read is TGCGCCAGCAGCCAAGGAGTCCCAACAGTGGAGGTGAACACTGAA. Its translation is CASSQGVPTVEVNTE. The full CDR3 sequence reads CASSQGVPTVEVNTEAFF. The gene calls are TRBV4-2 and TRBJ1-1, with D unresolved. The CDR3 goes on 3 residues after the read ends, and that part is filled in from the germline J gene. The germline V gene encodes CDR1 LGHNA and CDR2 YNFKEQ. The CDR3 has 18 amino acids.

This clone has at least ten counts. The CDR3 is cut off 3 residues early in the read; its end comes from the germline J gene. The chain couples TRBV30 to TRBJ2-7; possibly TRBD1 for D (6 bases). This CDR3 comprises 13 residues. Germline V gene lookup returns CDR1 GTSNPN and CDR2 SVGIG (reference sequence). Trimming shortened V by 5 bases and J by 0 bases, and 11 bases separated the two germline ends. CDR3 residues: CAWGQMGSYEQYF. CDR3 DNA (partial): TGTGCCTGGGGACAGATGGGCTCCTACGAG.

This clone has a count of ten or more. The CDR3 is cut off 3 residues early in the read; its end comes from the germline J gene. The chain carries TRBV19 and TRBJ1-2; the match to TRBD1 covers 10 bases. V lost 5 bases and J lost 4; bases outside the gene matches: 4. This CDR3 has 14 residues. Germline values: CDR1 LNHDA, CDR2 SQIVND (reference sequence). CDR3 amino acids: CASSGDRGFYGYTF. CDR3 DNA (partial): TGTGCCAGTAGTGGGGACAGGGGATTCTATGGC. Filled out from reference TRBV19 and TRBJ1-2, the complete variable domain reads DGGITQSPKYLFRKEGQNVTLSCEQNLNHDAMYWYRQDPGQGLRLIYYSQIVNDFQKGDIAEGYSVSREKKESFPLTVTSAQKNPTAFYLCASSGDRGFYGYTFGSGTRLTVV.

This clone occurred many times. Read data end 3 residues before the CDR3 end; the end is taken from the germline J gene. The chain employs TRBV2 and TRBJ1-1; 8 bases are a match to TRBD1. There are 13 residues in the CDR3. Germline CDR1 is SNHLY and CDR2 is FYNNEI. V shed 3 bases, J shed 6 bases, and the junction held 3 bases outside the gene matches. The part of the CDR3 DNA that was read is TGTGCCAGCAGTGAGCAGGGGGCCCCTGAA. It specifies CASSEQGAPE. The CDR3 in full is CASSEQGAPEAFF. The full variable domain, in which reference TRBV2 and TRBJ1-1 provide the parts outside the CDR3, is EPEVTQTPSHQVTQMGQEVILRCVPISNHLYFYWYRQILGQKVEFLVSFYNNEISEKSEIFDDQFSVERPDGSNFTLKIRSTKLEDSAMYFCASSEQGAPEAFFGQGTRLTVV.

Only a few counts were recorded for this clone. The DNA read from the CDR3 is TGTGCCAGCAGCTTAGGACCGGATGTGGACTATGCG. Protein: CASSLGPDVDYA. The complete CDR3 sequence is CASSLGPDVDYAQYF. The chain has TRBV11-2 and TRBJ2-3; a possible D gene is TRBD2 (6 bases). The CDR3 goes on 3 residues after the read ends, and that part is filled in from the germline J gene. CDR1 and CDR2 from the germline V gene are SGHAT and FQNNGV. This CDR3 is built from 15 residues.

Ten or more counts support this clone. The read ends 3 residues shy of where the CDR3 ends; the end is completed using the germline J gene. V gene TRBV29-1 combines with J gene TRBJ1-1; D call uncertain. V lost 7 bases and J lost 1, with 13 bases in between. Germline V gives CDR1 SQVTM, CDR2 ANQGSEA. This CDR3 has 13 amino acids. CDR3 in amino acids: CSAAEGTNTEAFF. The sequenced part of the CDR3 DNA is TGCAGCGCCGCTGAGGGCACGAACACTGAA. The entire variable domain, with the rest obtained from reference TRBV29-1 and TRBJ1-1, is as follows: SAVISQKPSRDICQRGTSLTIQCQVDSQVTMMFWYRQQPGQSLTLIATANQGSEATYESGFVIDKFPISRPNLTFSTLTVSNMSPEDSSIYLCSAAEGTNTEAFFGQGTRLTVV.

This clone occurred many times. The read comes to an end 3 residues before the CDR3 does, leaving the germline J gene to fill in the end. This chain uses TRBV19 with TRBJ2-5, with D hard to call. Per the germline V gene, CDR1 is LNHDA and CDR2 is SQIVND (reference sequence). V gave up 1 base and J gave up 5 bases, with 14 bases separating them. The CDR3 loop spans 15 amino acids. CDR3 amino acids: CASSIGNSQTETQYF. CDR3 bases read: TGTGCCAGTAGTATAGGAAACAGCCAAACGGAGACC. Full variable domain (missing parts from reference TRBV19 and TRBJ2-5): DGGITQSPKYLFRKEGQNVTLSCEQNLNHDAMYWYRQDPGQGLRLIYYSQIVNDFQKGDIAEGYSVSREKKESFPLTVTSAQKNPTAFYLCASSIGNSQTETQYFGPGTRLLVL.

This clone was detected ten times or more. The read terminates 3 residues ahead of where the CDR3 ends, so the germline J gene completes it. V usage is TRBV6-2 or TRBV6-3 and J usage is TRBJ1-1, with 7 nucleotides matching TRBD1. Germline V gene sequence: CDR1 MNHEY, CDR2 SVGEGT. The CDR3 loop spans 16 amino acids. Germline trimming cut 6 bases from V and 5 bases from J; bases unmatched to any gene: 15. Partial CDR3 DNA: TGTGCCAGCAGACCCGGGACAGCTAGAACTGAAACTGAA. Amino acid sequence: CASRPGTARTETE. The complete CDR3 sequence is CASRPGTARTETEAFF.

This clone came up many times. The CDR3 end lies 3 residues beyond the end of the read and is filled in from the germline J gene. The chain uses TRBV7-9 and TRBJ1-1, with D possibly being TRBD1 (5 bases). The length of the CDR3 is 14 residues. V shed 5 bases and J shed 6 bases, with 16 bases lying between them. Germline V lookup: CDR1 SEHNR, CDR2 FQNEAQ (reference sequence). This CDR3 is CASSRLQDRAEAFF. The CDR3 DNA, read in part, is TGTGCCAGCAGCCGCTTACAGGATCGGGCTGAA.

This clone has at least ten counts. The read ends 3 residues shy of where the CDR3 ends; the end is completed using the germline J gene. The chain joins TRBV11-2 to TRBJ1-4, with TRBD1 matching 9 bases. After removal of 1 base from V and 7 bases from J, the junction contained 1 base not matched to a gene. This CDR3 region has 14 residues. The V gene's germline CDR1 is SGHAT and CDR2 FQNNGV. The sequenced part of the CDR3 DNA is TGTGCCAGCAGCTTAGGGACAGGGGCTGAAAAA. Protein: CASSLGTGAEK. The full CDR3 protein is CASSLGTGAEKLFF. Full variable domain (rest looked up from reference TRBV11-2 and TRBJ1-4): EAGVAQSPRYKIIEKRQSVAFWCNPISGHATLYWYQQILGQGPKLLIQFQNNGVVDDSQLPKDRFSAERLKGVDSTLKIQPAKLEDSAVYLCASSLGTGAEKLFFGSGTQLSVL.

Regarding this clone: Sequencing ends 3 residues short of the CDR3 end; the germline J gene provides the rest. This chain joins TRBV2 and TRBJ2-1; TRBD1 is a possible D gene (8 bases). The germline CDR1 and CDR2 sequences are SNHLY and FYNNEI. The CDR3 has 15 amino acids. Trimming removed 7 bases from V and 7 bases from J, with 20 bases in between. CDR3 sequence: CASKKNRGGRNEQFF. The DNA read from the CDR3 is TGTGCCAGCAAAAAAAACAGGGGGGGAAGGAATGAG. Supplemented by reference TRBV2 and TRBJ2-1, the full variable domain reads EPEVTQTPSHQVTQMGQEVILRCVPISNHLYFYWYRQILGQKVEFLVSFYNNEISEKSEIFDDQFSVERPDGSNFTLKIRSTKLEDSAMYFCASKKNRGGRNEQFFGPGTRLTVL.